This T cell receptor beta chain is drawn from a study of low-dose radiotherapy and immunotherapy resistance in tumors. Study at large: Radiation delivery to Cohort 1 consisted of 0.5 Gy per fraction every 2 weeks, summing to 6.5 Gy. Those assigned to Cohort 2 were treated with 1 Gy per fraction every two weeks (13 Gy in total over 26 weeks).

First-strand cDNA relied on TRAV- and TRBV-specific primers spanning alpha and beta chains. TCRs were amplified for roughly 20 PCR cycles with a constant-region primer and V-primer adapter. From the reads, TCRdb called clonotypes with MiXCR, one entry per CDR3 protein. The table shows 65,000 to 100,000 distinct CDR3 sequences, with 15% to 20% occurring only once. CDR3 length equals 15 residues. Germline trimming cut 0 bases from V and 1 base from J; bases unmatched to any gene: 5. Per germline, CDR1 SQVTM and CDR2 ANQGSEA. Time point indicated: before trial treatment. Donors were administered nivolumab, ipilimumab, aspirin and low-dose cyclophosphamide, together with low-dose radiotherapy. Advanced solid tumors lacking tumor-infiltrating lymphocytes were present in eligible patients. This clonotype occurred many times.

This TCR came from a male donor with prostate cancer. Sequences were derived from PBMCs, sampled before treatment. The rearrangement joins TRBV29-1 to TRBJ2-5; TRBD1 matches at 7 bases. The CDR3 spells CSVEDSKGAQETQYF. CDR3 nucleotides: TGCAGCGTTGAAGATAGTAAGGGGGCCCAAGAGACCCAGTACTTC.